The 16 T cell receptor beta chains reported below all come from one sample, sequenced in a study of blood T cell repertoires in COVID-19. Assay used: immunoSEQ multiplex PCR; TCRdb lists only in-frame clones, some missing. The table records around 100,000 clones, roughly 89% of them present only once. What was sequenced was peripheral blood. All receptors come from a woman aged 45-65 years with COVID-19, enrolled during active disease.

This chain connects TRBV12-3 or TRBV12-4 to TRBJ1-2; D remains unclear. The CDR3 covers 13 residues. V lost 3 bases and J lost 3, with 8 bases in between. CDR3 residues: CASSLAAYYGYTF. The CDR3 DNA reads TGTGCCAGCAGTTTGGCGGCTTACTATGGCTACACCTTC.

V and J are TRBV5-1 and TRBJ1-3, with D possibly TRBD1 on 5 matching bases. From germline, CDR1 is SGHRS and CDR2 YFSETQ. CDR3 length: 16 amino acids. V was cut by 0 bases and J by 0 bases, with 10 bases left in between. CDR3: CASSLEGAPSGNTIYF. The CDR3 coding sequence is TGCGCCAGCAGCTTGGAAGGGGCCCCCTCTGGAAACACCATATATTTT.

V gene TRBV12-5 combines with J gene TRBJ2-7; D possibly corresponds to TRBD1 (5 bases). Germline V CDR1 and CDR2: LGHNT, FRNRAP. The CDR3 is made up of 15 amino acids. V gave up 5 bases and J gave up 5 bases, with 19 bases separating them. CDR3 region: CASGKLKQGIHEQYV. DNA for the CDR3: TGTGCTAGTGGTAAATTGAAGCAGGGAATCCACGAGCAGTACGTC.

This chain uses TRBV4-1 with TRBJ1-1, with D perhaps TRBD1 (5 bases). V lost 1 base, J lost 8 bases, and 5 bases lay in between. Germline lookup yields CDR1 MGHRA and CDR2 YSYEKL. The CDR3 consists of 11 residues. The CDR3 reads CASSQGTEAFF. DNA of the CDR3: TGCGCCAGCAGCCAAGGGACAGAAGCTTTCTTT.

The J gene is TRBJ1-1, the V gene TRBV7-2; 10 bases match TRBD1. V shed 2 bases, J shed 4 bases, and the junction held 7 bases outside the gene matches. The CDR3 has 16 residues. The germline V gene encodes CDR1 SGHTA and CDR2 FQGNSA. The CDR3 DNA reads as TGTGCCAGCAGCTTAAAAGGCGGACAGGGGGGCACTGAAGCTTTCTTT. It translates to CASSLKGGQGGTEAFF.

The V gene is TRBV2, the J gene TRBJ2-5; D unresolved. The germline V and J ends were trimmed by 11 bases and 3 bases, with 19 bases remaining between them. CDR1 is SNHLY, CDR2 FYNNEI, per germline. The CDR3 totals 14 residues. The CDR3 DNA reads TGTGCCTGGAAAGTGGGCTCGGTAGAAGAGACCCAGTACTTC. Translation: CAWKVGSVEETQYF.

This chain links TRBV5-1 with TRBJ2-7; 11 bases are a match to TRBD2. The junction had 5 bases not matched to a gene; V was cut back by 0 bases and J by 0 bases. The germline V gene has CDR1 SGHRS and CDR2 YFSETQ. This CDR3 is built from 17 residues. For the CDR3, the DNA is TGCGCCAGCAGCTTGGTCCTAGCGGGGGGCGCCTCCTACGAGCAGTACTTC. It is translated as CASSLVLAGGASYEQYF.

The chain couples TRBV5-1 to TRBJ2-7; D may be TRBD1 (6 bases). Germline lookup yields CDR1 SGHRS and CDR2 YFSETQ. The CDR3 sequence is 14 residues long. Trimming took off 4 bases at V and 0 bases at J, with 11 bases between the two ends. CDR3 protein: CASSQGGISYEQYF. The CDR3 DNA reads TGCGCCAGCAGCCAAGGGGGAATCTCCTACGAGCAGTACTTC.

V is TRBV7-8 and J is TRBJ1-5; 10 nucleotides line up with TRBD1. After removal of 5 bases from V and 4 bases from J, the junction contained 2 bases not matched to a gene. This CDR3 has 14 residues. The germline V gene encodes CDR1 SGHVS and CDR2 FQNEAQ. The DNA of the CDR3 is TGTGCCAGCAGCCCGGGACAGGGGAATCAGCCCCAGCATTTT. It yields the protein CASSPGQGNQPQHF.

This clone was seen a single time. The rearrangement uses TRBV19 and TRBJ1-1; TRBD1 aligns across 7 bases. The CDR3 contains 13 residues. CDR1 and CDR2 from the germline V gene are LNHDA and SQIVND (reference sequence). V trimming: 9 bases; J trimming: 8 bases; junction bases outside the gene matches: 12. CDR3 amino acids: CASRDRLESEAFF. The CDR3 bases are TGTGCCAGCCGGGACAGACTCGAATCAGAAGCTTTCTTT.

This clone has only one observation. The V call is TRBV15, the J call TRBJ2-3; D may be TRBD1 (5 bases). Trimming shortened V by 3 bases and J by 2 bases, and 9 bases separated the two germline ends. The CDR3 covers 14 residues. Germline-derived CDR1 and CDR2 are LNHNV and YYDKDF (reference sequence). CDR3 loop: CATSRQGDTDTQYF. The CDR3 DNA sequence: TGTGCCACCAGCAGGCAGGGTGACACAGATACGCAGTATTTT.

The genes are TRBV19 and TRBJ2-3; 7 positions match TRBD2. This CDR3 region has 15 residues. Trimming removed 4 bases from V and 6 bases from J; junction bases left unmatched: 10. Per the germline V gene, CDR1 is LNHDA and CDR2 is SQIVND (reference sequence). CDR3 residues: CASSRGSGLGDTQYF. The CDR3 DNA follows: TGTGCCAGTAGTAGGGGTAGCGGGCTTGGTGATACGCAGTATTTT.

CDR3 nucleotide sequence: TGTGCCAGCAGCGCGGGCGACAGGGTGGGAGAAAAAGAGACCCAGTACTTC. Translating it yields CASSAGDRVGEKETQYF. This chain joins TRBV11-3 and TRBJ2-5; 7 bases align to TRBD1. The V segment lost 5 bases and the J segment 3 bases; nucleotides outside the gene matches: 15. The CDR3 loop spans 17 amino acids. Germline lookup yields CDR1 SGHNT and CDR2 YENEEA.

This CDR3 is CASSHAGETYEQYV. The CDR3 nucleotides are TGCGCCAGCAGTCACGCAGGGGAAACCTACGAGCAGTACGTC. This chain links TRBV23-1 with TRBJ2-7; a possible D gene is TRBD1 (6 bases). TRBV23-1 is reported as an ORF; its role is uncertain. The CDR3 runs 14 residues. Between the trimmed V and J ends, which lost 3 bases and 2 bases, there was a span of 11 bases.

The V gene is TRBV3-1 (or the pseudogene TRBV3-2), the J gene TRBJ2-2; D remains ambiguous. The CDR3 is made up of 12 amino acids. Germline V lookup: CDR1 LGHDT, CDR2 YNNKEL (reference sequence). Trimming pared 0 bases from V and 6 bases from J, leaving 2 bases between. As DNA, the CDR3 is TGTGCCAGCAGCCAAGACTCCGGGGAGCTGTTTTTT. This sequence encodes CASSQDSGELFF.

This chain uses TRBV27 with TRBJ2-1; TRBD2 is a possible D gene (6 bases). Germline CDR1 is MNHEY and CDR2 is SMNVEV (reference sequence). V was trimmed by 10 bases and J by 0 bases, leaving 10 bases between them. There are 13 residues in the CDR3. This CDR3 reads CATGLSSYNEQFF. The CDR3 coding sequence is TGTGCCACCGGACTAAGCTCCTACAATGAGCAGTTCTTC.